The 21 T cell receptor beta chains below were found in one sample sequenced in a study of blood T cell repertoires in COVID-19. TCRdb keeps only in-frame clones here, not all; method: immunoSEQ multiplex PCR. The table includes about 260,000 clones, over 80% detected once. Sequencing used peripheral blood. Source of these receptors: a woman between 40 and 55 years old with acute or convalescent COVID-19.

Worth noting for this clone: Other DNA sequences in the sample encode the same CDR3. The V call is TRBV6-5, the J call TRBJ1-1; 9 bases align to TRBD1. Germline V CDR1 and CDR2: MNHEY, SVGAGI. CDR3 length: 13 residues. The junction had 3 bases not matched to a gene; V was cut back by 6 bases and J by 4 bases. The CDR3: CASRTGGGTEAFF. CDR3 sequence (DNA): TGTGCCAGCAGGACAGGGGGGGGCACTGAAGCTTTCTTT.

The V and J genes are TRBV6-6 and TRBJ2-7, with D possibly matching TRBD2 (7 bases). The CDR3 covers 15 residues. The germline V gene encodes CDR1 MNHNY and CDR2 SVGAGI (reference sequence). The CDR3 sequence is CASTYGAGDTYEQYV. CDR3 DNA sequence: TGTGCCAGCACCTACGGGGCGGGGGACACCTATGAGCAGTACGTC.

This chain joins TRBV2 and TRBJ2-5; maybe TRBD2 (5 bases). Trimming shortened V by 6 bases and J by 0 bases, and 11 bases separated the two germline ends. There are 14 residues in the CDR3. Germline V gene lookup returns CDR1 SNHLY and CDR2 FYNNEI. The CDR3 sequence: CASRRESYQETQYF. The CDR3 DNA follows: TGTGCCAGCAGGAGGGAATCGTACCAAGAGACCCAGTACTTC.

This chain joins TRBV7-8 and TRBJ1-4; no definite D call. The V gene's germline CDR1 is SGHVS and CDR2 FQNEAQ. The CDR3 contains 13 residues. The V end was cut by 1 base, the J end by 5 bases, with 5 bases between. The CDR3 nucleotides read TGTGCCAGCAGCTTAGTAGTAAATGAAAAACTGTTTTTT. Protein sequence: CASSLVVNEKLFF.

The chain couples TRBV24-1 to TRBJ2-2; 7 positions match TRBD1. This CDR3 is 13 amino acids long. CDR1 is KGHDR, CDR2 SFDVKD, per germline. V lost 5 bases and J lost 5; bases outside the gene matches: 1. The CDR3 coding sequence is TGTGCCACCAGTGCAGGGGGAACCGGGGAGCTGTTTTTT. Amino acids: CATSAGGTGELFF.

This clone was observed a handful of times. The CDR3 DNA follows: TGTGCCAGCAGCCCGTCCTTAGCTTTGAACACTGAAGCTTTCTTT. The encoded protein is CASSPSLALNTEAFF. V is TRBV14 and J is TRBJ1-1; D unclear. Trimming cost V 4 bases and J 0 bases, with 12 bases left between them. Germline V gives CDR1 SGHDN, CDR2 FVKESK. CDR3 length: 15 amino acids.

The J gene is TRBJ2-2, the V gene TRBV9, with 13 bases matching TRBD2. This CDR3 has 17 amino acids. V gave up 2 bases and J gave up 13 bases; unmatched junction bases: 14. The germline gives CDR1 SGDLS, CDR2 YYNGEE. The CDR3 loop is CASSVRSGTSGAIGLFF. CDR3 coding DNA: TGTGCCAGCAGCGTGAGATCCGGGACTAGCGGGGCTATAGGGCTGTTTTTT.

This sequence joins TRBV5-5 and TRBJ1-1; possible D gene TRBD1, 6 bases. The V gene's germline CDR1 is SGHKS and CDR2 YYEKEE (reference sequence). The CDR3 runs 12 residues. Trimming shortened V by 0 bases and J by 7 bases, and 7 bases separated the two germline ends. The CDR3 is CASSLVGGEAFF. The CDR3 region has the DNA TGTGCCAGCAGCTTGGTAGGGGGTGAAGCTTTCTTT.

This chain links TRBV7-3 with TRBJ2-5, with 7 nucleotides matching TRBD1. V lost 1 base and J lost 2; bases outside the gene matches: 4. This CDR3 has 15 residues. Germline-derived CDR1 and CDR2 are SGHTA and FQGTGA. The DNA of the CDR3 is TGTGCCAGCAGCTTAATTGGGACAGTACAAGAGACCCAGTACTTC. The encoded protein is CASSLIGTVQETQYF. The full variable domain, rest sourced from reference TRBV7-3 and TRBJ2-5, is GAGVSQTPSNKVTEKGKYVELRCDPISGHTALYWYRQSLGQGPEFLIYFQGTGAADDSGLPNDRFFAVRPEGSVSTLKIQRTERGDSAVYLCASSLIGTVQETQYFGPGTRLLVL.

V gene TRBV28 combines with J gene TRBJ1-5; D is possibly TRBD1 (5 bases). Per germline, CDR1 MDHEN and CDR2 SYDVKM. The CDR3 contains 14 residues. The V end was cut by 4 bases, the J end by 2 bases, with 9 bases between. The CDR3: CASSSGWGNQPQHF. The CDR3 nucleotides are TGTGCCAGCAGTTCAGGGTGGGGCAATCAGCCCCAGCATTTT.

The chain carries TRBV30 and TRBJ1-4; 8 nucleotides align to TRBD1. Trimming at V came to 4 bases and at J to 5 bases, leaving 0 bases not matched to a gene. This CDR3 spans 12 amino acids. Germline lookup yields CDR1 GTSNPN and CDR2 SVGIG (reference sequence). CDR3 DNA: TGTGCCTGGACAGGGGGCAATGAAAAACTGTTTTTT. Protein product: CAWTGGNEKLFF. Using reference TRBV30 and TRBJ1-4 for the parts outside the CDR3, the full variable domain is SQTIHQWPATLVQPVGSPLSLECTVEGTSNPNLYWYRQAAGRGLQLLFYSVGIGQISSEVPQNLSASRPQDRQFILSSKKLLLSDSGFYLCAWTGGNEKLFFGSGTQLSVL.

There are a few counts of this clone. This chain uses TRBV4-2 with TRBJ1-2; TRBD1 aligns across 10 bases. CDR3 size: 17 residues. J was trimmed by 5 bases and V by 0 bases; bases with no gene match: 9. Germline CDR1 reads LGHNA; CDR2 reads YNFKEQ. CDR3 residues: CASSQDQDRGLFYGYTF. The CDR3 DNA reads as TGTGCCAGCAGCCAAGATCAAGACAGGGGGCTCTTTTATGGCTACACCTTC.

The V call is TRBV6-5, the J call TRBJ1-3; D not certain. CDR3 length: 12 amino acids. Trimming removed 7 bases at V and 3 bases at J, with 7 bases between. CDR1 MNHEY and CDR2 SVGAGI come from the germline V gene. CDR3 nucleotide sequence: TGTGCCAGCACGGGATTTGGAAACACCATATATTTT. Protein: CASTGFGNTIYF.

Written as DNA, the CDR3 is TGTGCCAGCAGCGTAGGGGCGACAAAAGAGACCCAGTACTTC. Amino acid sequence: CASSVGATKETQYF. This chain joins TRBV9 and TRBJ2-5; no clear D gene. CDR1 SGDLS and CDR2 YYNGEE come from the germline V gene. The CDR3 has 14 residues. V was shortened by 0 bases and J by 3 bases, with 9 bases between the two germline ends. The whole variable domain, filled in from reference TRBV9 and TRBJ2-5, reads DSGVTQTPKHLITATGQRVTLRCSPRSGDLSVYWYQQSLDQGLQFLIQYYNGEERAKGNILERFSAQQFPDLHSELNLSSLELGDSALYFCASSVGATKETQYFGPGTRLLVL.

The chain carries TRBV11-2 and TRBJ2-3; 11 bases are a match to TRBD2. The germline CDR1 and CDR2 sequences are SGHAT and FQNNGV. The CDR3 has 17 amino acids. V lost 5 bases, J lost 6 bases, and 13 bases stayed unmatched. The CDR3 coding sequence is TGTGCCAGCAGCCCACGACTAGCGGGGTCGCGATGGGATACGCAGTATTTT. This translates into CASSPRLAGSRWDTQYF.

This sequence joins TRBV27 and TRBJ2-5, with a weak D call TRBD1 (5 bases). The CDR3 runs 13 residues. The germline gives CDR1 MNHEY, CDR2 SMNVEV (reference sequence). Between the trimmed V and J ends, which lost 6 bases and 7 bases, there was a span of 15 bases. The CDR3 DNA follows: TGTGCCAGCAGATTGGGGCTAGTAGGGACCCAGTACTTC. The encoded protein is CASRLGLVGTQYF.

The rearrangement links TRBV24-1 to TRBJ2-5, with TRBD2 as a possible D gene (6 bases). This CDR3 is built from 12 residues. Germline V gene data show CDR1 as KGHDR and CDR2 as SFDVKD. V lost 5 bases and J 4 bases, leaving 7 bases between the germline ends. The CDR3 reads CATSGGGETQYF. The CDR3 coding sequence is TGTGCCACCAGTGGGGGAGGAGAGACCCAGTACTTC.

The V and J genes are TRBV5-6 and TRBJ2-5; 11 positions match TRBD1. V was pared by 4 bases and J by 0 bases, with 5 bases of the junction left unmatched. Germline-derived CDR1 and CDR2 are SGHDT and YYEEEE. There are 16 residues in the CDR3. CDR3: CASSPGQGANQETQYF. The CDR3 DNA is TGTGCCAGCAGCCCCGGACAGGGGGCGAACCAAGAGACCCAGTACTTC.

The rearrangement links TRBV27 to TRBJ1-5; 7 bases are shared with TRBD1. The J segment lost 0 bases and the V segment lost 4 bases, leaving 6 bases of the junction unmatched. The CDR3 covers 16 residues. Germline V gene sequence: CDR1 MNHEY, CDR2 SMNVEV (reference sequence). CDR3 nucleotide sequence: TGTGCCAGCAGTTCCTCCCAGGGGGATAGCAATCAGCCCCAGCATTTT. Amino acid sequence: CASSSSQGDSNQPQHF.

J is TRBJ2-3 and V is TRBV18; D is possibly TRBD1 (6 bases). The CDR3 length is 16 residues. V was cut by 3 bases and J by 4 bases, with 17 bases left in between. Germline V gene lookup returns CDR1 KGHSH and CDR2 LQKENI. The CDR3 sequence is CASSPRYLQGSDTQYF. The CDR3, as DNA: TGTGCCAGCTCACCGCGATATCTGCAGGGGTCAGATACGCAGTATTTT.

This clone showed up just a few times. The chain uses TRBV7-3 and TRBJ1-2, with 7 bases lining up with TRBD1. This CDR3 has 14 residues. With 4 bases clipped from V and 5 bases from J, the junction kept 7 bases outside the gene matches. Germline lookup yields CDR1 SGHTA and CDR2 FQGTGA. The DNA for the CDR3 is TGTGCCAGCAGCTCGGGACAGTTATCTTATGGCTACACCTTC. Translated, it gives CASSSGQLSYGYTF.